The source of this T cell receptor beta chain is a study of cytomegalovirus exposure and HLA in healthy donors. Whole-study findings and limits: V- and J-gene trimming in TCR beta was tied to a missense DCLRE1C variant by an analysis performed later. Later analysis reportedly placed an Asian-associated ancestry cluster below the roughly 700-donor mean in N-insertions.

As concerns this clone: Its antigen remains unidentified.

Unmatched junction bases numbered 5, after V lost 0 bases and J lost 5 bases. The CDR3 is made up of 15 amino acids. Germline V CDR1 and CDR2: MRHNA, SNTAGT. Amplification used 60 Vbeta primers and 13 Jbeta primers. This table comes from immunoSEQ multiplex PCR, and its TCRdb copy is limited to in-frame clones, with some not included. The table lists approximately 190,000 clones, 82% of them singletons. The source is a boy aged 2 to 10 in good health and CMV-seronegative. The rearrangement uses TRBV6-4 and TRBJ1-2, with 8 bases matching TRBD1. Material for sequencing was PBMCs. The CDR3 spells CASSDSEDREYGYTF. The CDR3 DNA sequence: TGTGCCAGCAGTGACTCGGAGGACAGGGAGTATGGCTACACCTTC.